Below, 8 T cell receptor beta chains from the same sample are listed, as sequenced in a study of blood T cell repertoires in COVID-19. Assay: immunoSEQ multiplex PCR; the TCRdb copy retains only in-frame clones and omits some. The top ten clones hold roughly 1.4% of a sample with under 80,000 clones, 85% to 90% of them seen once. Sequenced sample: peripheral blood. These TCRs come from a human donor in a cohort sampled during active COVID-19.

This rearrangement joins TRBV29-1 to TRBJ2-5; the match to TRBD2 covers 10 bases. V gave up 3 bases and J gave up 3 bases; unmatched junction bases: 4. The V gene's germline CDR1 is SQVTM and CDR2 ANQGSEA. The CDR3 runs 14 residues. The CDR3: CSVDRTSGEETQYF. For the CDR3, the DNA is TGCAGCGTTGACCGGACTAGCGGTGAAGAGACCCAGTACTTC. Combining the CDR3 with reference TRBV29-1 and TRBJ2-5 gives the whole variable domain SAVISQKPSRDICQRGTSLTIQCQVDSQVTMMFWYRQQPGQSLTLIATANQGSEATYESGFVIDKFPISRPNLTFSTLTVSNMSPEDSSIYLCSVDRTSGEETQYFGPGTRLLVL.

This chain connects TRBV28 to TRBJ1-5; maybe TRBD1 (6 bases). Germline values: CDR1 MDHEN, CDR2 SYDVKM. This CDR3 has 16 amino acids. The V end lost 7 bases, the J end lost 7 bases, and 23 bases lay between the germline ends. In DNA, the CDR3 is TGTGCCAGCACCCCGCGGGGGCAGGGCGTTGGGCAGCCCCAGCATTTT. As protein: CASTPRGQGVGQPQHF.

The chain couples TRBV21-1 to TRBJ2-7; TRBD1, as called in the table, went unchecked against the DNA. TRBV21-1 is listed as a pseudogene. The CDR3 spans 14 residues. The CDR3 sequence is CASSAPGHYVEQYV. The CDR3 bases are TGTGCCAGCAGCGCCCCGGGACACTATGTCGAGCAGTACGTC.

This clone was observed once. The chain couples TRBV28 to TRBJ2-3; TRBD2 agrees at 8 bases. The CDR3 contains 14 residues. V shed 8 bases, J shed 2 bases, and the junction held 6 bases outside the gene matches. The germline CDR1 and CDR2 sequences are MDHEN and SYDVKM. The CDR3 coding sequence is TGTGCCAGCCGCGGGGGGCAGTACACAGATACGCAGTATTTT. Encoded protein: CASRGGQYTDTQYF.

The chain joins TRBV29-1 to TRBJ2-7; TRBD2 matches 8 bases. CDR1 is SQVTM and CDR2 is ANQGSEA in the germline V gene. This CDR3 has 16 residues. V trimming: 6 bases; J trimming: 0 bases; junction bases outside the gene matches: 13. CDR3 sequence: CSVAPSLAARSYEQYV. The CDR3, as DNA: TGCAGCGTCGCGCCTTCACTAGCGGCTCGCTCCTACGAGCAGTACGTC.

The chain combines TRBV11-2 with TRBJ2-5; 9 positions match TRBD2. The germline gives CDR1 SGHAT, CDR2 FQNNGV. The CDR3 sequence is 17 residues long. V dropped 1 base and J dropped 2; count of bases not matched to a gene: 8. CDR3 sequence: CASSLGLAVFVQETQYF. DNA of the CDR3: TGTGCCAGCAGCTTAGGACTAGCGGTATTCGTTCAAGAGACCCAGTACTTC.

This chain links TRBV24-1 with TRBJ2-3, with 9 bases that match TRBD1. CDR3 length: 15 residues. Germline V lookup: CDR1 KGHDR, CDR2 SFDVKD. Trimming removed 2 bases from V and 3 bases from J; junction bases left unmatched: 2. Here the CDR3 DNA reads TGTGCCACCAGTGATTCGGGACAGGGAACAGATACGCAGTATTTT. Its translation is CATSDSGQGTDTQYF.

This clone occurred once. The chain is built from TRBV6-5 and TRBJ1-1; D perhaps matches TRBD1 (6 bases). V shed 3 bases and J shed 7 bases, with 21 bases lying between them. The CDR3 runs to 16 residues. Germline V lookup: CDR1 MNHEY, CDR2 SVGAGI. The CDR3 sequence is CASSYSRDTLGGEAFF. Written as DNA, the CDR3 is TGTGCCAGCAGTTATTCTCGGGACACCCTTGGCGGTGAAGCTTTCTTT.